The 9 T cell receptor beta chains below were found in one sample sequenced in a study of CD8 T cells in ankylosing spondylitis. Study-wide results and caveats: A motif in TCR beta, a set of 8 or 9 highly homologous variants, appeared characteristic of ankylosing spondylitis blood.

Antigen specificity for these receptors is unknown. Using its own MiXCR run on the 5' RACE reads, TCRdb lists one record per CDR3 protein. This repertoire shows approximately 400,000 distinct CDR3 sequences, about a sixth found once; its top ten account for around 0.92%. Sequencing used blood, either unsorted or a sorted T cell fraction (not recorded which). The receptors derive from a male donor with ankylosing spondylitis.

This clonotype showed up just once. The V and J genes are TRBV20-1 and TRBJ1-5; 8 positions agree with TRBD1. CDR1 and CDR2 (germline): DFQATT, SNEGSKA (reference sequence). The V and J ends lost 5 bases and 9 bases, in that order; junction bases with no gene match: 9. This CDR3 contains 13 residues. The CDR3 reads CSAEQGVDRPQHF. As DNA, the CDR3 is TGCAGTGCTGAACAGGGGGTCGATCGGCCCCAGCATTTT.

The chain couples TRBV5-1 to TRBJ1-1; no definite D call. This CDR3 has 16 residues. The V end was cut by 1 base, the J end by 0 bases, with 13 bases between. From germline, CDR1 is SGHRS and CDR2 YFSETQ. CDR3 region: CASSLNPQRMNTEAFF. The CDR3 DNA is TGCGCCAGCAGCTTGAATCCCCAGAGGATGAACACTGAAGCTTTCTTT.

The table lists this clonotype with a few counts. The V call is TRBV6-1, the J call TRBJ1-1, with TRBD1 matching over 8 bases. V dropped 6 bases and J dropped 3; count of bases not matched to a gene: 6. Germline-derived CDR1 and CDR2 are MNHNS and SASEGT. This CDR3 is built from 14 residues. CDR3 sequence: CASRQDREDTEAFF. CDR3 DNA sequence: TGTGCCAGCAGACAGGACAGGGAAGACACTGAAGCTTTCTTT.

This clonotype was detected only a few times. The V and J genes are TRBV29-1 and TRBJ2-3; TRBD2 matches 10 bases. CDR3 length: 12 amino acids. The V segment lost 8 bases and the J segment 6 bases; nucleotides outside the gene matches: 5. Germline V lookup: CDR1 SQVTM, CDR2 ANQGSEA. This CDR3 reads CSQLAGSDTQYF. Written as DNA, the CDR3 is TGCAGCCAACTAGCGGGATCGGATACGCAGTATTTT.

The J gene is TRBJ2-3, the V gene TRBV9; TRBD2 agrees at 11 bases. This CDR3 has 17 amino acids. CDR1 SGDLS and CDR2 YYNGEE come from the germline V gene. The V gene end was trimmed by 2 bases and the J gene end by 4 bases; junction bases not matched to a gene: 9. This CDR3 is CASSVSSGRPSSDTQYF. The CDR3 DNA is TGTGCCAGCAGCGTGTCTAGCGGGAGGCCCAGCTCAGATACGCAGTATTTT.

The chain uses TRBV15 and TRBJ2-5; 12 bases are a match to TRBD2. Germline V gives CDR1 LNHNV, CDR2 YYDKDF (reference sequence). Trimming at V came to 4 bases and at J to 5 bases, leaving 8 bases not matched to a gene. The CDR3 has 16 residues. The CDR3 protein is CATSIKLAGGQETQYF. CDR3 coding DNA: TGTGCCACCAGCATAAAACTAGCGGGGGGACAGGAGACCCAGTACTTC.

This clonotype was recorded many times. V and J are TRBV5-1 and TRBJ1-1, with no clear D. Trimming shortened V by 2 bases and J by 9 bases, and 26 bases separated the two germline ends. Germline V gene data show CDR1 as SGHRS and CDR2 as YFSETQ. There are 17 residues in the CDR3. The CDR3 reads CASSLLLGINTGSKAFF. CDR3 DNA: TGCGCCAGCAGCTTACTCTTGGGGATTAACACTGGTTCGAAAGCTTTCTTT.

Written as DNA, the CDR3 is TGCGCCAGCAGCTTAAGGGAGGGTCAAGAGACCCAGTACTTC. This codes for CASSLREGQETQYF. The rearrangement uses TRBV5-1 and TRBJ2-5, with 7 bases fitting TRBD2. Germline V gene data show CDR1 as SGHRS and CDR2 as YFSETQ. Trimming removed 2 bases from V and 2 bases from J; junction bases left unmatched: 3. This CDR3 has 14 amino acids.

Only a few counts were recorded for this clonotype. The rearrangement links TRBV20-1 to TRBJ2-3, with 14 nucleotides matching TRBD2. V lost 5 bases to trimming and J lost 3 bases; unmatched junction nucleotides: 10. Germline lookup yields CDR1 DFQATT and CDR2 SNEGSKA (reference sequence). The CDR3 is 17 amino acids. CDR3 DNA: TGCAGTGCTCCCGGGGAGACTAGCGGGAGGGCGACAGATACGCAGTATTTT. Its protein is CSAPGETSGRATDTQYF.